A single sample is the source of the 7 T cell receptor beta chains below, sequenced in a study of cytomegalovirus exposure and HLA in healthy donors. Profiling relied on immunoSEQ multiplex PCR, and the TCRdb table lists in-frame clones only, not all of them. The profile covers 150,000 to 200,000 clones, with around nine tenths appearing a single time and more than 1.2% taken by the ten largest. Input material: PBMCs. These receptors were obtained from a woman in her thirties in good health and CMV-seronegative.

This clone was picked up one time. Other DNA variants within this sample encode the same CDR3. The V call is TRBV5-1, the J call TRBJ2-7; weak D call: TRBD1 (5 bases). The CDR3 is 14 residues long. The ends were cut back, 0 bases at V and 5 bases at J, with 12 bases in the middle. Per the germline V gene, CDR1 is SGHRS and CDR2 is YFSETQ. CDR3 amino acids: CASSLVGAGNEQYF. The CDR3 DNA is TGCGCCAGCAGCTTGGTAGGGGCAGGCAACGAGCAGTACTTC.

The CDR3 DNA follows: TGCGCCAGCAGCCAAGATGGGGGGGAATACAATGAGCAGTTCTTC. This gives the protein CASSQDGGEYNEQFF. The chain carries TRBV4-3 and TRBJ2-1, with TRBD2 matching 7 bases. CDR1 is LGHNA and CDR2 is YSLEER in the germline V gene. This CDR3 region has 15 residues. Trimming cost V 0 bases and J 4 bases; bases outside gene matches: 3.

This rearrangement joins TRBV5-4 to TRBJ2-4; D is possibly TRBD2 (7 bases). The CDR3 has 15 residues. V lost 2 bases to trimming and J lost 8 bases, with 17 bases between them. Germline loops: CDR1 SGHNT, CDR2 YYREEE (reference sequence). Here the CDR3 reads CASSFHQQGRDIQYF. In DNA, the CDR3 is TGTGCCAGCAGCTTTCACCAGCAGGGGAGGGACATTCAGTACTTC. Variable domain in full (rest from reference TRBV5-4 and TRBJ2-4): ETGVTQSPTHLIKTRGQQVTLRCSSQSGHNTVSWYQQALGQGPQFIFQYYREEENGRGNFPPRFSGLQFPNYSSELNVNALELDDSALYLCASSFHQQGRDIQYFGAGTRLSVL.

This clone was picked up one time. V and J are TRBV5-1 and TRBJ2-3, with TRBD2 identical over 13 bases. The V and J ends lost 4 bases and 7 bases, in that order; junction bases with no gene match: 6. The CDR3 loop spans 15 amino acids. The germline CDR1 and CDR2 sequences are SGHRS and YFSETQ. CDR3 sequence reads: CASSTGLAGVYTQYF. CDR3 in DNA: TGCGCCAGCAGCACCGGACTAGCGGGGGTATATACGCAGTATTTT. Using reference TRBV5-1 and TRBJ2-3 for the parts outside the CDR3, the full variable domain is KAGVTQTPRYLIKTRGQQVTLSCSPISGHRSVSWYQQTPGQGLQFLFEYFSETQRNKGNFPGRFSGRQFSNSRSEMNVSTLELGDSALYLCASSTGLAGVYTQYFGPGTRLTVL.

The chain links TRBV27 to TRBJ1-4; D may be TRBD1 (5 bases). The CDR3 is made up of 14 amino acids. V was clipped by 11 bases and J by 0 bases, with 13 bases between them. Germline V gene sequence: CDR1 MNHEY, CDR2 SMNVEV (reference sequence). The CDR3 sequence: CACRKTATNEKLFF. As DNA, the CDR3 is TGTGCCTGCCGGAAGACAGCAACTAATGAAAAACTGTTTTTT.

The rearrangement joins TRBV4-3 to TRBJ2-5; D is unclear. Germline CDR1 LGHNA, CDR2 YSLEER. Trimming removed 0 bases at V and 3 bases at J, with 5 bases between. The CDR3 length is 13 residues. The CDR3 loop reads CASSQELEETQYF. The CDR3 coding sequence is TGCGCCAGCAGCCAAGAACTTGAAGAGACCCAGTACTTC.

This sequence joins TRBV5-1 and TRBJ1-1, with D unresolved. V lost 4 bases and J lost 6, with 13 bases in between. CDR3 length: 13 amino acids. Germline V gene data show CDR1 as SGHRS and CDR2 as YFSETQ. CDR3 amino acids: CASSPPRAAEAFF. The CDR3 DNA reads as TGCGCCAGCAGCCCACCGAGGGCCGCTGAAGCTTTCTTT. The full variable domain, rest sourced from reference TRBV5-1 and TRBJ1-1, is KAGVTQTPRYLIKTRGQQVTLSCSPISGHRSVSWYQQTPGQGLQFLFEYFSETQRNKGNFPGRFSGRQFSNSRSEMNVSTLELGDSALYLCASSPPRAAEAFFGQGTRLTVV.